This T cell receptor (beta chain) was sequenced in a study of blood T cell repertoires in COVID-19. Study overall: PBMCs, B-cell-depleted T cells, or T cells were the source of the cDNA or gDNA that made up the material.

Germline V CDR1 and CDR2: MNHEY, SVGAGI. V gave up 7 bases and J gave up 2 bases, with 17 bases separating them. The CDR3 totals 15 residues. Using immunoSEQ multiplex PCR, the repertoire was profiled, and TCRdb retains in-frame clones only, with some absent. The sample holds over 85,000 clones; over 75% are singletons and the top ten take approximately 16%. This sequence joins TRBV6-5 and TRBJ2-5; possible D gene TRBD2, 5 bases. This TCR was recovered from a woman over 75 with active or convalescent COVID-19. Sequenced material: peripheral blood. CDR3: CASTKTPGVQETQYF. CDR3 bases: TGTGCCAGCACCAAAACCCCCGGGGTACAAGAGACCCAGTACTTC.